This T cell receptor (beta chain) was profiled in a study of blood T cell repertoires in COVID-19. This clone was detected only once. Germline V gene lookup returns CDR1 MNHNS and CDR2 SASEGT. CDR3 length equals 16 residues. Trimming took 2 bases from V and 4 from J, leaving 16 bases between them. The protocol was immunoSEQ multiplex PCR, while the TCRdb copy is restricted to in-frame clones and leaves out a portion. The data contain over 200,000 clones, 80% to 85% of them singletons. The TCR was taken from a man aged 50 or older with active or convalescent COVID-19. Sequencing used peripheral blood. The genes are TRBV6-1 and TRBJ2-3; D perhaps matches TRBD1 (7 bases). The DNA of the CDR3 is TGTGCCAGCAGTGAACTGGCAGGGGGGTACCCAGATACGCAGTATTTT. Protein sequence: CASSELAGGYPDTQYF.